These 26 T cell receptor beta chains originate from one sample sequenced in a study of CD8 T cells in ankylosing spondylitis. Findings of the study overall: A motif in TCR beta, a set of eight highly homologous variants, appeared characteristic of ankylosing spondylitis blood.

TCRdb reanalysed the 5' RACE reads using MiXCR and keeps one entry per CDR3 protein. The sample has more than 650,000 distinct CDR3 sequences; 12% are singletons. No antigen has been assigned to these receptors. The sample taken for sequencing was blood, either unsorted or a sorted T cell fraction (not recorded which). The receptors were gathered from a male donor with ankylosing spondylitis.

In this sample, this clonotype turned up a few times. The CDR3 reads CASSLARDAGETQYF. CDR3 sequence (DNA): TGTGCCAGCAGCCTTGCTCGGGACGCAGGGGAGACCCAGTACTTC. V and J are TRBV7-2 and TRBJ2-5; D may correspond to TRBD1 or TRBD2 (5 bases each). Germline V gives CDR1 SGHTA, CDR2 FQGNSA. Trimming shortened V by 5 bases and J by 5 bases, and 18 bases separated the two germline ends. The length of the CDR3 is 15 residues.

The chain recombines TRBV7-2 with TRBJ2-5, with 7 bases identical to TRBD1. The germline V gene has CDR1 SGHTA and CDR2 FQGNSA. This CDR3 region has 15 residues. V shed 7 bases, J shed 2 bases, and the junction held 10 bases outside the gene matches. DNA for the CDR3: TGTGCCAGCAACCCGAGGGGGCTGAGGCAAGAGACCCAGTACTTC. Protein product: CASNPRGLRQETQYF. The entire variable domain, with the rest obtained from reference TRBV7-2 and TRBJ2-5, is as follows: GAGVSQSPSNKVTEKGKDVELRCDPISGHTALYWYRQSLGQGLEFLIYFQGNSAPDKSGLPSDRFSAERTGGSVSTLTIQRTQQEDSAVYLCASNPRGLRQETQYFGPGTRLLVL.

The chain employs TRBV6-5 and TRBJ2-5; D gene unclear. Germline values: CDR1 MNHEY, CDR2 SVGAGI. The CDR3 runs 12 residues. V was pared by 0 bases and J by 7 bases, with 6 bases between. CDR3: CASSYSLGTQYF. The CDR3 bases are TGTGCCAGCAGTTACTCGCTGGGGACCCAGTACTTC.

This chain links TRBV18 with TRBJ2-5; TRBD2 is a possible D gene (5 bases). V lost 3 bases and J 4 bases, leaving 15 bases between the germline ends. Germline lookup yields CDR1 KGHSH and CDR2 LQKENI. The CDR3 contains 15 residues. The CDR3 sequence is CASSPPGRGGETQYF. The CDR3 bases are TGTGCCAGCTCACCGCCGGGCCGAGGAGGAGAGACCCAGTACTTC.

J is TRBJ2-3 and V is TRBV4-3, with D maybe TRBD1 (6 bases). CDR3 length equals 16 residues. V lost 0 bases to trimming and J lost 3 bases, with 13 bases between them. The germline CDR1 and CDR2 sequences are LGHNA and YSLEER. The CDR3 DNA follows: TGCGCCAGCAGCCAAGATCGGCAGGGGCTAACAGATACGCAGTATTTT. Amino acid sequence: CASSQDRQGLTDTQYF.

There are a few counts of this clonotype. The rearrangement links TRBV21-1 to TRBJ2-7; the tabulated D call, TRBD1, remains unverified against the DNA. TRBV21-1 is noted as a pseudogene. There are 16 residues in the CDR3. CDR3 bases: TGTGCCAGCAGCAAAGAAGGAAGACAGAAGTCCTACGAGCAGTACTTC. It yields the protein CASSKEGRQKSYEQYF.

In its sample, this clonotype was seen a few times. The chain has TRBV20-1 and TRBJ1-3; D is unclear. Trimming took 5 bases from V and 0 from J, leaving 11 bases between them. Germline CDR1 is DFQATT and CDR2 is SNEGSKA (reference sequence). There are 14 residues in the CDR3. The CDR3, as DNA: TGCAGTGCTCATGGGTTATACTCTGGAAACACCATATATTTT. Amino acids: CSAHGLYSGNTIYF.

This clonotype turned up a few times. The chain recombines TRBV12-5 with TRBJ1-1, with a weak D call TRBD1 (6 bases). This CDR3 comprises 15 residues. The germline V gene has CDR1 LGHNT and CDR2 FRNRAP. The germline V and J ends were trimmed by 4 bases and 4 bases, with 16 bases remaining between them. In DNA, the CDR3 is TGTGCTAGTGGTTCATACCCAGGGGCGGTCACTGAAGCTTTCTTT. It encodes CASGSYPGAVTEAFF. Using reference TRBV12-5 and TRBJ1-1 for the parts outside the CDR3, the full variable domain is DARVTQTPRHKVTEMGQEVTMRCQPILGHNTVFWYRQTMMQGLELLAYFRNRAPLDDSGMPKDRFSAEMPDATLATLKIQPSEPRDSAVYFCASGSYPGAVTEAFFGQGTRLTVV.

This clonotype has a handful of counts. V usage is TRBV7-2 and J usage is TRBJ2-7; 7 bases fit TRBD1. J was trimmed by 3 bases and V by 4 bases; bases with no gene match: 9. Germline CDR1 SGHTA, CDR2 FQGNSA. The CDR3 contains 15 residues. CDR3 region: CASSYGNRGSYEQYF. The CDR3 DNA reads as TGTGCCAGCAGCTACGGGAACAGGGGAAGCTACGAGCAGTACTTC.

The rearrangement uses TRBV7-2 and TRBJ2-3; D might be TRBD1 (5 bases). CDR1 is SGHTA, CDR2 FQGNSA, per germline. CDR3 size: 15 residues. V was trimmed by 3 bases and J by 3 bases, leaving 13 bases between them. The CDR3 DNA follows: TGTGCCAGCAGCTTTAGGACAATGGCGACAGATACGCAGTATTTT. It yields the protein CASSFRTMATDTQYF. The full variable domain, its missing parts supplied by reference TRBV7-2 and TRBJ2-3, is GAGVSQSPSNKVTEKGKDVELRCDPISGHTALYWYRQSLGQGLEFLIYFQGNSAPDKSGLPSDRFSAERTGGSVSTLTIQRTQQEDSAVYLCASSFRTMATDTQYFGPGTRLTVL.

The CDR3 loop is CSARTTSNTGELFF. The CDR3, as DNA: TGCAGTGCTAGAACGACTAGTAATACCGGGGAGCTGTTTTTT. V and J are TRBV20-1 and TRBJ2-2; D is possibly TRBD2 (6 bases). The CDR3 has 14 amino acids. The V gene's germline CDR1 is DFQATT and CDR2 SNEGSKA (reference sequence). Trimming cost V 2 bases and J 5 bases, with 12 bases left between them.

This clonotype has more than one count but fewer than ten. The chain is built from TRBV12-3 or TRBV12-4 and TRBJ2-3; 7 positions match TRBD1. The ends lost 5 bases at V and 0 bases at J; junction bases unmatched: 8. The CDR3 sequence is 16 residues long. Written as DNA, the CDR3 is TGTGCCAGCAGTCCCGAGGGACAGTCTAGCACAGATACGCAGTATTTT. It specifies CASSPEGQSSTDTQYF.

The chain couples TRBV30 to TRBJ2-7; TRBD1 aligns across 8 bases. The germline V gene has CDR1 GTSNPN and CDR2 SVGIG (reference sequence). V shed 8 bases, J shed 0 bases, and the junction held 3 bases outside the gene matches. CDR3 length: 12 amino acids. The CDR3 DNA is TGTGCCGGGGACAGGAACTCCTACGAGCAGTACTTC. Translated, it gives CAGDRNSYEQYF.

This clonotype was seen a few times. J is TRBJ2-7 and V is TRBV12-3 or TRBV12-4; TRBD2 agrees at 9 bases. The CDR3 totals 16 residues. V gave up 7 bases and J gave up 1 base; unmatched junction bases: 11. CDR3 amino acids: CASTHGLAGFSYEQYF. CDR3 sequence (DNA): TGTGCCAGCACCCACGGGCTAGCGGGGTTTTCCTACGAGCAGTACTTC.

This chain joins TRBV29-1 and TRBJ2-7; 9 bases map to TRBD1. This CDR3 region has 15 residues. The germline CDR1 and CDR2 sequences are SQVTM and ANQGSEA. V lost 4 bases and J lost 3; bases outside the gene matches: 10. CDR3 sequence: CSVVTVTGGGYEQYF. CDR3 nucleotides: TGCAGCGTTGTCACGGTTACAGGGGGCGGCTACGAGCAGTACTTC.

This clonotype was observed a few times. V is TRBV29-1 and J is TRBJ1-5, with a weak D call TRBD1 (6 bases). Trimming removed 6 bases from V and 1 base from J, with 19 bases in between. The CDR3 has 16 amino acids. Per the germline V gene, CDR1 is SQVTM and CDR2 is ANQGSEA. Here the CDR3 reads CSVTILGGGSNQPQHF. In DNA form, the CDR3 reads TGCAGCGTAACCATCCTCGGGGGCGGAAGCAATCAGCCCCAGCATTTT.

In its sample, this clonotype was seen a few times. This CDR3 is CASSLVPSGEQYF. In DNA, the CDR3 is TGTGCCAGCAGCTTAGTTCCCTCGGGGGAGCAGTACTTC. The V and J genes are TRBV11-3 and TRBJ2-7, with D possibly matching TRBD2 (5 bases). V shed 1 base and J shed 7 bases, with 11 bases lying between them. The length of the CDR3 is 13 residues. The germline CDR1 and CDR2 sequences are SGHNT and YENEEA. The full variable domain, completed using reference TRBV11-3 and TRBJ2-7, is EAGVVQSPRYKIIEKKQPVAFWCNPISGHNTLYWYLQNLGQGPELLIRYENEEAVDDSQLPKDRFSAERLKGVDSTLKIQPAELGDSAVYLCASSLVPSGEQYFGPGTRLTVT.

CDR3 region: CASSRDRSSSYEQYF. CDR3 sequence (DNA): TGTGCCAGCAGTCGGGACAGATCGAGCTCCTACGAGCAGTACTTC. V usage is TRBV6-4 and J usage is TRBJ2-7; 7 bases map to TRBD1. Germline assignment: CDR1 MRHNA and CDR2 SNTAGT. V shed 5 bases and J 0 bases; nucleotides not matched to a gene: 7. This CDR3 has 15 residues.

The V and J genes are TRBV4-1 and TRBJ2-4, with 9 bases lining up with TRBD2. V trimming: 4 bases; J trimming: 3 bases; junction bases outside the gene matches: 19. Germline assignment: CDR1 MGHRA and CDR2 YSYEKL. This CDR3 spans 20 amino acids. The CDR3 DNA reads TGCGCCAGCAGCCGGCGTCTCCCCATGCGGGAGGGCCGAGGCAAAAACATTCAGTACTTC. Encoded protein: CASSRRLPMREGRGKNIQYF.

This clonotype was seen only a few times. J is TRBJ2-3 and V is TRBV28, with 12 nucleotides matching TRBD1. Germline CDR1 MDHEN, CDR2 SYDVKM. CDR3 length: 16 amino acids. The J segment lost 0 bases and the V segment lost 7 bases, leaving 5 bases of the junction unmatched. CDR3 loop: CASTGTGGGSTDTQYF. In nucleotides, the CDR3 is TGTGCCAGCACCGGGACAGGGGGCGGGAGCACAGATACGCAGTATTTT.

The chain combines TRBV7-2 with TRBJ1-5, with a possible D match to TRBD1 (6 bases). The germline V gene encodes CDR1 SGHTA and CDR2 FQGNSA. Trimming stripped 5 bases from V and 6 bases from J, with 14 bases between. The CDR3 extends over 14 amino acids. This chain's CDR3 is CASSAQGLGQPQHF. The CDR3 DNA follows: TGTGCCAGCAGCGCACAGGGTTTGGGTCAGCCCCAGCATTTT. Variable domain in full (rest from reference TRBV7-2 and TRBJ1-5): GAGVSQSPSNKVTEKGKDVELRCDPISGHTALYWYRQSLGQGLEFLIYFQGNSAPDKSGLPSDRFSAERTGGSVSTLTIQRTQQEDSAVYLCASSAQGLGQPQHFGDGTRLSIL.

This clonotype was observed many times. This chain uses TRBV12-3 or TRBV12-4 with TRBJ2-5; 7 bases are shared with TRBD1. J gave up 5 bases and V 4 bases, and 4 bases lay outside the gene matches. CDR3 size: 13 residues. In DNA, the CDR3 is TGTGCCAGCAGTTACAGGGGCAAGGAGACCCAGTACTTC. It codes for CASSYRGKETQYF.

This rearrangement joins TRBV25-1 to TRBJ2-1, with TRBD2 matching over 8 bases. V lost 11 bases to trimming and J lost 14 bases; unmatched junction nucleotides: 20. CDR1 is MGHDK and CDR2 is SYGVNS in the germline V gene. This CDR3 is built from 14 residues. The CDR3, as DNA: TGTGCCGCCAAAAAGGAGGGTAGCGGGAATAAGGAGTTCTTC. Amino acids: CAAKKEGSGNKEFF.

This clonotype was seen only a few times. This chain connects TRBV24-1 to TRBJ2-2; D uncertain. This CDR3 is built from 12 residues. V lost 5 bases, J lost 3 bases, and 3 bases lay in between. The V gene's germline CDR1 is KGHDR and CDR2 SFDVKD. The CDR3 nucleotides read TGTGCCACCAGTGGCGACACCGGGGAGCTGTTTTTT. Translated: CATSGDTGELFF.

CDR3 loop: CSFMSGRATGELFF. The CDR3 DNA reads as TGCAGTTTTATGAGCGGCCGAGCCACCGGGGAGCTGTTTTTT. The chain carries TRBV20-1 and TRBJ2-2; D might be TRBD2 (5 bases). The CDR3 length is 14 residues. V was cut by 8 bases and J by 4 bases, with 17 bases left in between. CDR1 is DFQATT and CDR2 is SNEGSKA in the germline V gene (reference sequence).

This clonotype was recorded a few times. V is TRBV29-1 and J is TRBJ2-3; D could derive from TRBD1 or TRBD2 (6 bases each). Germline V gene sequence: CDR1 SQVTM, CDR2 ANQGSEA. The CDR3 covers 14 residues. V was shortened by 0 bases and J by 2 bases, with 9 bases between the two germline ends. DNA of the CDR3: TGCAGCGTTGAAGAAGGGGGGTCCACAGATACGCAGTATTTT. It codes for CSVEEGGSTDTQYF.